This T cell receptor (beta chain) was captured by sequencing in a study of cytomegalovirus exposure and HLA in healthy donors. Looking at the study overall: Drawn from HLA-typed donors, 83 million or so unique TCRs were held in an early data release.

Overall study results and limits: Prior analysis indicated that the majority of TCR beta V segments exhibited productivity approximately 90% or approximately 30% of the time. The study flagged roughly 160 TCR beta chains as cytomegalovirus-associated. Relative to the approximately 700-donor mean, N-insertions were reportedly fewer in an Asian-associated ancestry cluster in a later analysis.

The CDR3 is 15 residues long. CDR1 is SQVTM, CDR2 ANQGSEA, per germline. V trimming: 6 bases; J trimming: 10 bases; junction bases outside the gene matches: 14. About this clone itself: No antigen is known for it.

Both 60 Vbeta primers and 13 Jbeta primers went into the PCR. Method: immunoSEQ multiplex PCR; TCRdb's copy keeps in-frame clones and lacks some. The sample includes about 210,000 clones, more than 75% seen only once; the top ten take 3.4%. Sequenced input: PBMCs. The chain carries TRBV29-1 and TRBJ2-1; the match to TRBD2 covers 11 bases. The sequence came from a middle-aged man in good health and CMV-seropositive. CDR3 coding DNA: TGCAGCGTCGGAGCGGCGTTAGCGGGGGGGGCGGAGCAGTTCTTC. The encoded protein is CSVGAALAGGAEQFF.